This T cell receptor beta chain was obtained from a study of blood T cell repertoires in COVID-19. Turning to the study itself: Samples representing acute and convalescent COVID-19 were sourced from the United States, Italy and Spain.

In Seattle, patients joined the study during active infection and were tracked longitudinally. V lost 5 bases to trimming and J lost 4 bases; unmatched junction nucleotides: 7. The CDR3 is 14 residues long. In germline, CDR1 is SEHNR, CDR2 FQNEAQ (reference sequence). Per the study methods: The assay estimated nucleated cells by amplifying reference gene primers. Sequencing was performed with immunoSEQ multiplex PCR; in TCRdb, only in-frame clones are kept and a portion is missing. That table supplies the V and J calls and clone size; D and trimming were determined from the DNA. The repertoire includes about 52,000 clones, 82% of them detected once, and 11% sits in the top ten.

This chain uses TRBV7-9 with TRBJ1-1, with 7 nucleotides matching TRBD1. Sequencing input: peripheral blood. This TCR derives from a man older than 75 with COVID-19, enrolled during active disease. The CDR3 region is CASSPQTGITEAFF. The CDR3 bases are TGTGCCAGCAGCCCCCAGACAGGGATCACTGAAGCTTTCTTT.